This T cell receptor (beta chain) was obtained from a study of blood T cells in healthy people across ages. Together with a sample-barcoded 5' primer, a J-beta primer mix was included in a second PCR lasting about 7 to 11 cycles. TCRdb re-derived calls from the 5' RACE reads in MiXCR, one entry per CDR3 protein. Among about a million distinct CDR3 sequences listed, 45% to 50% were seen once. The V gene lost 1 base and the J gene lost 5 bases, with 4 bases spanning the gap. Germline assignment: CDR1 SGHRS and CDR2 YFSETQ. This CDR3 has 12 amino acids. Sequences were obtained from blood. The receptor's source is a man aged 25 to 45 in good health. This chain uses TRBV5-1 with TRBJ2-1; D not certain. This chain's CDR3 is CASSLSHNEQFF. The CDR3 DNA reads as TGCGCCAGCAGCTTGTCGCACAATGAGCAGTTCTTC.